Below, 32 T cell receptor beta chains from the same sample are listed, as sequenced in a study of molecular identifiers for immune sequencing clone quantification. MiXCR, run by TCRdb on the PCR reads, gives a single entry per CDR3 protein. The data show fewer than 75,000 distinct CDR3 sequences, with under 20% seen just once and 1.4% to 1.5% held by the top ten. The specimen was naive CD8+ T cells from blood, with Jurkat cell RNA spiked in. The subset denotes: FACS-sorted CD8+CD4-CCR7+CD45RA+ naive T cells. The receptors were sampled from a human donor in good health. Some libraries in this study had Jurkat cell RNA spiked in.

A single count supports this clonotype. Given a much more abundant clone one base away, this may be a read error. The J gene is TRBJ1-1, the V gene TRBV7-9; D remains ambiguous. This CDR3 has 16 amino acids. The germline V gene encodes CDR1 SEHNR and CDR2 FQNEAQ (reference sequence). For the CDR3, the DNA is TGTGCCAGCAGCTTAGATCCGTCCAAACCGAACACTAAAGCTTTCTTT. It is translated as CASSLDPSKPNTKAFF.

This clonotype came up many times. The chain carries TRBV20-1 and TRBJ1-1; D is unresolved. The V gene lost 3 bases and the J gene lost 3 bases, with 8 bases spanning the gap. Germline V gene data show CDR1 as DFQATT and CDR2 as SNEGSKA (reference sequence). The CDR3 spans 12 residues. For the CDR3, the DNA is TGCAGTGCTAGTCGGGAGGACACTGAAGCTTTCTTT. This translates into CSASREDTEAFF.

This clonotype was found many times. This chain uses TRBV15 with TRBJ2-3, with D unresolved. The V gene's germline CDR1 is LNHNV and CDR2 YYDKDF (reference sequence). Trimming shortened V by 7 bases and J by 5 bases, and 13 bases separated the two germline ends. The CDR3 runs to 13 residues. The CDR3 loop is CATTPPMGDTQYF. The CDR3 DNA follows: TGTGCCACCACCCCGCCCATGGGAGATACGCAGTATTTT. The variable domain in full, completed from reference TRBV15 and TRBJ2-3, reads DAMVIQNPRYQVTQFGKPVTLSCSQTLNHNVMYWYQQKSSQAPKLLFHYYDKDFNNEADTPDNFQSRRPNTSFCFLDIRSPGLGDTAMYLCATTPPMGDTQYFGPGTRLTVL.

V is TRBV7-8 and J is TRBJ2-1, with 8 bases aligning to TRBD2. CDR1 is SGHVS, CDR2 FQNEAQ, per germline. The CDR3 extends over 22 amino acids. V gave up 1 base and J gave up 0 bases; unmatched junction bases: 20. For the CDR3, the DNA is TGTGCCAGCAGCTTAGAAGTGATACGGTTATGGACTAGCTCAAGCTCCTACAATGAGCAGTTCTTC. It translates to CASSLEVIRLWTSSSSYNEQFF.

This clonotype was detected many times. The rearrangement links TRBV20-1 to TRBJ1-2, with D maybe TRBD1 (6 bases). With 5 bases removed from V and 3 bases from J, the gap between germline ends came to 19 bases. Looked up from germline, CDR1 is DFQATT and CDR2 is SNEGSKA (reference sequence). The CDR3 length is 15 residues. The CDR3 DNA reads TGCAGTGCTCCCTACAGGGTATCGGTTTACTATGGCTACACCTTC. Translation: CSAPYRVSVYYGYTF.

For this clonotype: A much larger clonotype is one base distant, so this may be a read error. This chain connects TRBV15 to TRBJ1-5; 9 bases line up with TRBD1. The CDR3 length is 15 residues. CDR1 is LNHNV, CDR2 YYDKDF, per germline (reference sequence). CDR3 bases: TGTGCCGCCAGTATGGGAACAGGGGGCGGTCAGCCCCAGCATTTT. This encodes CAASMGTGGGQPQHF.

This clonotype was recorded at least ten times. This chain joins TRBV6-5 and TRBJ2-7; 11 bases line up with TRBD2. The CDR3 runs to 16 residues. The V and J ends lost 2 bases and 4 bases, in that order; junction bases with no gene match: 7. The germline CDR1 and CDR2 sequences are MNHEY and SVGAGI. Here the CDR3 reads CASSYRLGLAAYEQYF. The CDR3 DNA sequence: TGTGCCAGCAGTTACCGTCTGGGACTAGCGGCTTACGAGCAGTACTTC.

Ten or more counts support this clonotype. The J gene is TRBJ1-4, the V gene TRBV7-9; 8 bases are shared with TRBD1. The CDR3 is 14 residues long. Per germline, CDR1 SEHNR and CDR2 FQNEAQ (reference sequence). J gave up 8 bases and V 2 bases, and 4 bases lay outside the gene matches. The CDR3 coding sequence is TGTGCCAGCAGCTTACCGGACAGGGTGGAAAAACTGTTTTTT. As protein: CASSLPDRVEKLFF.

Many counts were recorded for this clonotype. The rearrangement uses TRBV5-4 and TRBJ2-7; possibly TRBD1 or TRBD2 for D (5 bases each). The CDR3 runs 14 residues. Germline V gives CDR1 SGHNT, CDR2 YYREEE (reference sequence). The V end was cut by 5 bases, the J end by 1 base, with 13 bases between. CDR3 DNA sequence: TGTGCCAGCAGTCCCGGAGAGGGGTCCTACGAGCAGTACTTC. Residues: CASSPGEGSYEQYF.

This clonotype was seen ten or more times. The V call is TRBV29-1, the J call TRBJ1-2; perhaps TRBD1 as D (6 bases). The CDR3 is 15 amino acids. From germline, CDR1 is SQVTM and CDR2 ANQGSEA. The V end was cut by 4 bases, the J end by 0 bases, with 15 bases between. This CDR3 reads CSVGTEHETNYGYTF. CDR3 DNA sequence: TGCAGCGTTGGGACAGAACATGAAACTAACTATGGCTACACCTTC.

This clonotype was counted ten times or more. This chain joins TRBV5-5 and TRBJ2-4; unclear D gene. Germline values: CDR1 SGHKS, CDR2 YYEKEE (reference sequence). There are 13 residues in the CDR3. The ends were cut back, 0 bases at V and 11 bases at J, with 12 bases in the middle. The CDR3: CASSLDLSSLQYF. CDR3 nucleotide sequence: TGTGCCAGCAGCTTGGATTTATCCTCCCTTCAGTACTTC.

The chain links TRBV27 to TRBJ2-1; no definite D call. This CDR3 contains 14 residues. V lost 6 bases, J lost 4 bases, and 13 bases lay in between. Germline lookup yields CDR1 MNHEY and CDR2 SMNVEV (reference sequence). The CDR3 spells CASRLEVGYNEQFF. The CDR3 bases are TGTGCCAGCAGGCTTGAGGTGGGGTACAATGAGCAGTTCTTC.

In its sample, this clonotype was seen many times. The J gene is TRBJ2-7, the V gene TRBV4-1, with D tentatively TRBD1 (6 bases). The ends were cut back, 3 bases at V and 1 base at J, with 10 bases in the middle. CDR3 size: 14 residues. CDR1 MGHRA and CDR2 YSYEKL come from the germline V gene. CDR3 sequence: CASSQGTLSYEQYF. CDR3 nucleotides: TGCGCCAGCAGCCAGGGGACACTTTCCTACGAGCAGTACTTC.

This clonotype was seen at least ten times. The rearrangement joins TRBV6-5 to TRBJ1-4; no clear D gene. Germline values: CDR1 MNHEY, CDR2 SVGAGI. V lost 2 bases, J lost 3 bases, and 13 bases lay in between. The CDR3 runs 16 residues. The CDR3 protein is CASSYRLGRPNEKLFF. The CDR3 coding sequence is TGTGCCAGCAGTTACCGACTCGGTCGGCCTAATGAAAAACTGTTTTTT.

Notes on this clonotype: A much larger clonotype is one base distant, so this may be a read error. Because it lacks the conserved phenylalanine or tryptophan at the end, this CDR3 is likely a read error. The chain has TRBV7-9 and TRBJ2-7, with 10 nucleotides matching TRBD1. Losses at the gene ends were 6 bases for V and 5 bases for J; bases not matched to a gene: 7. Germline V gene lookup returns CDR1 SEHNR and CDR2 FQNEAQ (reference sequence). The length of the CDR3 is 14 residues. The CDR3 region is CASSTPGQGNEQYS. CDR3 in DNA: TGTGCCAGCAGTACCCCGGGACAGGGGAACGAGCAGTACTCC.

This clonotype showed up many times. The V gene is TRBV6-2 or TRBV6-3, the J gene TRBJ2-2; 7 bases are a match to TRBD1. The CDR3 totals 15 residues. The V gene end was trimmed by 6 bases and the J gene end by 6 bases; junction bases not matched to a gene: 10. Germline loops: CDR1 MNHEY, CDR2 SVGEGT. CDR3 protein: CASRTGSGYAGELFF. DNA for the CDR3: TGTGCCAGCAGGACAGGGTCTGGCTACGCCGGGGAGCTGTTTTTT.

This clonotype was detected ten times or more. The J gene is TRBJ2-1, the V gene TRBV19; TRBD2 is a possible D gene (6 bases). Trimming pared 2 bases from V and 0 bases from J, leaving 11 bases between. Germline CDR1 reads LNHDA; CDR2 reads SQIVND (reference sequence). The CDR3 consists of 16 residues. The CDR3 protein is CASSIPGTFSYNEQFF. The CDR3 bases are TGTGCCAGTAGTATACCCGGGACTTTCTCCTACAATGAGCAGTTCTTC.

This clonotype was found many times. The V gene is TRBV11-2, the J gene TRBJ1-1, with 10 bases that match TRBD1. CDR1 is SGHAT, CDR2 FQNNGV, per germline. The CDR3 has 15 residues. V was pared by 5 bases and J by 5 bases, with 8 bases of the junction left unmatched. This CDR3 reads CASSLRTGGRTEAFF. CDR3 in DNA: TGTGCCAGCAGCCTTAGGACAGGGGGGAGGACTGAAGCTTTCTTT.

In its sample, this clonotype was seen many times. V gene TRBV28 combines with J gene TRBJ1-4; no clear D. The CDR3 has 12 amino acids. Trimming pared 6 bases from V and 12 bases from J, leaving 14 bases between. The V gene's germline CDR1 is MDHEN and CDR2 SYDVKM. In DNA form, the CDR3 reads TGTGCCAGCAGCCTGCCCCTTAGTGAACTGTTTTTT. Its translation is CASSLPLSELFF.

There are many counts of this clonotype. Here the CDR3 DNA reads TGCAGCGTTGAAGACCCGGTTAGCGGGACAACCGGGGAGCTGTTTTTT. Translating gives CSVEDPVSGTTGELFF. This chain joins TRBV29-1 and TRBJ2-2; 8 nucleotides align to TRBD2. This CDR3 spans 16 amino acids. Germline V CDR1 and CDR2: SQVTM, ANQGSEA. V lost 0 bases, J lost 5 bases, and 8 bases stayed unmatched.

This clonotype showed up many times. The chain links TRBV13 to TRBJ2-1; unclear D gene. CDR1 is PRHDT, CDR2 FYEKMQ, per germline (reference sequence). CDR3 length equals 11 residues. Trimming cost V 4 bases and J 2 bases, with 0 bases left between them. CDR3 DNA sequence: TGTGCCAGCAGCTCCTACAATGAGCAGTTCTTC. Protein sequence: CASSSYNEQFF. Drawing the rest from reference TRBV13 and TRBJ2-1, the complete variable domain is AAGVIQSPRHLIKEKRETATLKCYPIPRHDTVYWYQQGPGQDPQFLISFYEKMQSDKGSIPDRFSAQQFSDYHSELNMSSLELGDSALYFCASSSYNEQFFGPGTRLTVL.

This clonotype was recorded a few times. This sequence joins TRBV18 and TRBJ2-2, with D unclear. The CDR3 contains 17 residues. Germline CDR1 reads KGHSH; CDR2 reads LQKENI. Trimming removed 0 bases at V and 1 base at J, with 12 bases between. CDR3 DNA sequence: TGTGCCAGCTCACCACCTTTCTGGACGGAGAACACCGGGGAGCTGTTTTTT. Its translation is CASSPPFWTENTGELFF.

This clonotype has ten or more counts. The V gene is TRBV7-6, the J gene TRBJ2-5, with D maybe TRBD2 (6 bases). In germline, CDR1 is SGHVS, CDR2 FNYEAQ. V dropped 1 base and J dropped 1 base, with 13 bases sitting between them. This CDR3 contains 16 residues. The CDR3 DNA sequence: TGTGCCAGCAGCTTAGGTATAGCGGAGATCCAAGAGACCCAGTACTTC. Its translation: CASSLGIAEIQETQYF.

This clonotype was seen at least ten times. V usage is TRBV29-1 and J usage is TRBJ1-2, with a weak D call TRBD1 (5 bases). V gave up 1 base and J gave up 0 bases, with 6 bases separating them. Germline-derived CDR1 and CDR2 are SQVTM and ANQGSEA. The CDR3 has 13 residues. CDR3 in amino acids: CSVEGQTNYGYTF. The CDR3 DNA sequence: TGCAGCGTTGAAGGACAGACTAACTATGGCTACACCTTC.

This clonotype has ten or more counts. This chain links TRBV10-3 with TRBJ2-1, with 11 nucleotides matching TRBD2. V shed 3 bases and J 3 bases; nucleotides not matched to a gene: 4. Germline-derived CDR1 and CDR2 are ENHRY and SYGVKD. The CDR3 is made up of 16 amino acids. The CDR3 here is CAISEATSGIYNEQFF. Written as DNA, the CDR3 is TGTGCCATCAGTGAAGCGACTAGCGGGATCTACAATGAGCAGTTCTTC.

With regard to this clonotype: A much more abundant neighbour one base away suggests this may be a read error. The chain is built from TRBV12-5 and TRBJ2-5; D tentatively reads TRBD1 or TRBD2 (6 bases each). Germline CDR1 is LGHNT and CDR2 is FRNRAP. The V end was cut by 1 base, the J end by 9 bases, with 21 bases between. This CDR3 comprises 16 residues. CDR3 DNA sequence: TGTGCTAGTGGTTTGGACCGCCTCGGGGGCCAAGGGGCCCAGTACTTC. As protein: CASGLDRLGGQGAQYF.

Points on this clonotype: The junction does not match germline at one end; this may be a read error. This rearrangement joins TRBV28 to TRBJ1-5, with 7 bases identical to TRBD1. The germline V gene encodes CDR1 MDHEN and CDR2 SYDVKM. The CDR3 contains 16 residues. This CDR3 is CASRSPGQSGNLPQHF. The CDR3 DNA follows: TGTGCCAGCAGATCACCGGGACAGTCGGGCAATCTGCCCCAGCATTTT.

This clonotype came up many times. This chain uses TRBV5-4 with TRBJ2-1; D not resolved. This CDR3 is built from 12 residues. Trimming removed 4 bases from V and 6 bases from J, with 8 bases in between. Germline CDR1 SGHNT, CDR2 YYREEE (reference sequence). CDR3 nucleotides: TGTGCCAGCAGCCAGCCCCCCAATGAGCAGTTCTTC. Translating it yields CASSQPPNEQFF.

The table lists this clonotype with many counts. The J gene is TRBJ1-1, the V gene TRBV28; tentative D call: TRBD1 (5 bases). Germline V gene sequence: CDR1 MDHEN, CDR2 SYDVKM. V gave up 7 bases and J gave up 4 bases, with 16 bases separating them. The CDR3 covers 14 residues. DNA for the CDR3: TGTGCCAGCACCCCCCGGGGACTTTCCACTGAAGCTTTCTTT. Translated: CASTPRGLSTEAFF. Full variable domain (rest looked up from reference TRBV28 and TRBJ1-1): DVKVTQSSRYLVKRTGEKVFLECVQDMDHENMFWYRQDPGLGLRLIYFSYDVKMKEKGDIPEGYSVSREKKERFSLILESASTNQTSMYLCASTPRGLSTEAFFGQGTRLTVV.

This clonotype was recorded at least ten times. The chain is built from TRBV27 and TRBJ2-7; 11 nucleotides match TRBD1. Germline CDR1 and CDR2: MNHEY and SMNVEV (reference sequence). The V and J ends lost 5 bases and 2 bases, in that order; junction bases with no gene match: 8. The CDR3 has 16 residues. The CDR3 DNA sequence: TGTGCCAGCAGTCCAAGAGGGACAGGGGGTCCCTACGAGCAGTACTTC. This sequence encodes CASSPRGTGGPYEQYF.

This clonotype has ten or more counts. V usage is TRBV28 and J usage is TRBJ2-7; D assignment may be TRBD1 or TRBD2 (6 bases each). The CDR3 loop spans 14 amino acids. Deletions cut 2 bases from V and 2 bases from J, with 10 bases between. Germline V gene sequence: CDR1 MDHEN, CDR2 SYDVKM. The CDR3, as DNA: TGTGCCAGCAGTTTACGGGGGCAAGCCTACGAGCAGTACTTC. It encodes CASSLRGQAYEQYF.

As regards this clonotype: This clone may be a read error of a much larger clone one base away. The chain employs TRBV24-1 and TRBJ2-1; perhaps TRBD2 as D (6 bases). Germline lookup yields CDR1 KGHDR and CDR2 SFDVKD. This CDR3 contains 14 residues. CDR3 DNA: TGTGTCACCATAGGCGGGACTCCCTACAATGAGCAGTTCTTC. This encodes CVTIGGTPYNEQFF.